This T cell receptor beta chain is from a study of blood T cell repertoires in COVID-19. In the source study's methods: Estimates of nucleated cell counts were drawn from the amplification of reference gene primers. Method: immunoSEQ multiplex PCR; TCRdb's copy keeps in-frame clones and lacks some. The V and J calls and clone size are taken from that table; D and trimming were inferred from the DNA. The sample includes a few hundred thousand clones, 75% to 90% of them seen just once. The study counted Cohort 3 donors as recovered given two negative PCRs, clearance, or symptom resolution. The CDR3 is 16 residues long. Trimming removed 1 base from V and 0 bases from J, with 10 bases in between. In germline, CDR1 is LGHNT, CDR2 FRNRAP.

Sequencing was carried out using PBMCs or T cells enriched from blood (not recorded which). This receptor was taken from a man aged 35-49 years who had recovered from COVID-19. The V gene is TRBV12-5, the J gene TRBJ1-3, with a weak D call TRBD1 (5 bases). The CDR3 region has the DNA TGTGCTAGTGGTTTGGGCAGGGACTACTCTGGAAACACCATATATTTT. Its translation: CASGLGRDYSGNTIYF.